The 12 T cell receptor beta chains below come from one sample, sequenced in a study of naive and memory T cell subsets. Both TRBC1 and TRBC2 were covered by a beta constant-region primer of two equimolar oligonucleotides. TCRdb re-called the UMI-ligation and nested PCR reads with MiXCR, one entry per CDR3 protein. Of 84,000 or so distinct CDR3 sequences detected, 7% appear once; the ten largest clones hold over 1.5%. The sequencing input was central memory CD4+ T cells from blood. The receptors come from a human donor in good health.

This clonotype turned up a few times. The chain is built from TRBV4-3 and TRBJ2-3; no firm D call. Germline-derived CDR1 and CDR2 are LGHNA and YSLEER. The CDR3 totals 12 residues. With 3 bases removed from V and 5 bases from J, the gap between germline ends came to 6 bases. The CDR3 here is CASSHSEDTQYF. CDR3 sequence (DNA): TGCGCCAGCAGCCACTCCGAAGATACGCAGTATTTT.

There are many counts of this clonotype. V is TRBV11-3 and J is TRBJ1-6; a weak D match, TRBD1 (6 bases). Trimming cost V 5 bases and J 8 bases, with 16 bases left between them. This CDR3 is built from 15 residues. Germline V CDR1 and CDR2: SGHNT, YENEEA. The CDR3 nucleotides are TGTGCCAGCAGCGGTCCGGGGGCTTCGGATTCACCCCTCCACTTT. As protein: CASSGPGASDSPLHF.

The rearrangement joins TRBV5-1 to TRBJ2-3; D gene ambiguous. The CDR3 runs to 13 residues. V gave up 4 bases and J gave up 2 bases, with 8 bases separating them. Germline V gives CDR1 SGHRS, CDR2 YFSETQ. CDR3 DNA sequence: TGCGCCAGCAGCAACAGCTTCACAGATACGCAGTATTTT. Protein: CASSNSFTDTQYF.

J is TRBJ1-5 and V is TRBV5-6; D is undetermined. The ends were cut back, 4 bases at V and 1 base at J, with 12 bases in the middle. This CDR3 comprises 15 residues. Germline assignment: CDR1 SGHDT and CDR2 YYEEEE. The CDR3 nucleotides are TGTGCCAGCAGCCCGTCCGATGGGAGCAATCAGCCCCAGCATTTT. Protein sequence: CASSPSDGSNQPQHF.

Only a few counts were recorded for this clonotype. The chain is built from TRBV6-2 or TRBV6-3 and TRBJ2-1, with 13 bases fitting TRBD2. The CDR3 has 17 amino acids. Germline CDR1 is MNHEY and CDR2 is SVGEGT. The V segment lost 2 bases and the J segment 5 bases; nucleotides outside the gene matches: 6. CDR3 residues: CASSYPLAGGVNNEQFF. In DNA, the CDR3 is TGTGCCAGCAGTTACCCACTAGCGGGGGGGGTTAACAATGAGCAGTTCTTC.

This clonotype was seen a few times. CDR3 region: CASSLRDRTQGDTGELFF. The CDR3 nucleotides read TGTGCCAGCAGCTTAAGGGACCGGACGCAGGGGGACACCGGGGAGCTGTTTTTT. V and J are TRBV7-3 and TRBJ2-2; 7 bases map to TRBD1. After removal of 1 base from V and 3 bases from J, the junction contained 11 bases not matched to a gene. Germline CDR1 is SGHTA and CDR2 is FQGTGA. The CDR3 runs 18 residues.

This clonotype was seen many times. V and J are TRBV28 and TRBJ2-7; TRBD2 agrees at 8 bases. The CDR3 has 14 residues. V was pared by 6 bases and J by 4 bases, with 8 bases of the junction left unmatched. Per the germline V gene, CDR1 is MDHEN and CDR2 is SYDVKM. The CDR3 DNA is TGTGCCAGCAGGCCCAGTCGCGGGAGGTACGAGCAGTACTTC. It encodes CASRPSRGRYEQYF.

Only a few counts were recorded for this clonotype. In DNA, the CDR3 is TGTGCCAGCGACGCCGGGACCCGAGCTAACTATGGCTACACCTTC. It specifies CASDAGTRANYGYTF. J is TRBJ1-2 and V is TRBV7-7; maybe TRBD1 (5 bases). The CDR3 loop spans 15 amino acids. Germline CDR1 and CDR2: SSHAT and FNYEAQ (reference sequence). Between the trimmed V and J ends, which lost 8 bases and 0 bases, there was a span of 16 bases.

This clonotype was seen repeatedly, ten times or more. This chain connects TRBV6-4 to TRBJ1-6, with 9 bases matching TRBD1. This CDR3 comprises 16 residues. In germline, CDR1 is MRHNA, CDR2 SNTAGT. With 3 bases clipped from V and 5 bases from J, the junction kept 5 bases outside the gene matches. The DNA for the CDR3 is TGTGCCAGCAGTGATCCGGGACAGGGTGATAATTCACCCCTCCACTTT. Its translation: CASSDPGQGDNSPLHF.

This clonotype was detected ten times or more. J is TRBJ1-2 and V is TRBV29-1, with a possible D match to TRBD1 (6 bases). Germline CDR1 is SQVTM and CDR2 is ANQGSEA. The CDR3 totals 14 residues. The germline V and J ends were trimmed by 8 bases and 0 bases, with 16 bases remaining between them. DNA of the CDR3: TGCAGCCTCACCAGGGAGGGGGCTAACTATGGCTACACCTTC. Translating it yields CSLTREGANYGYTF.

This clonotype was observed many times. CDR3 nucleotide sequence: TGTGCCAGCAGTGCCGGGGGAGGAAGCAATCAGCCCCAGCATTTT. The encoded protein is CASSAGGGSNQPQHF. V is TRBV6-1 and J is TRBJ1-5; possibly TRBD1 for D (5 bases). The CDR3 sequence is 15 residues long. V was pared by 4 bases and J by 1 base, with 11 bases between. Germline loops: CDR1 MNHNS, CDR2 SASEGT.

The rearrangement joins TRBV12-3 or TRBV12-4 to TRBJ2-3, with TRBD2 matching over 9 bases. Trimming removed 0 bases from V and 4 bases from J; junction bases left unmatched: 2. The CDR3 length is 15 residues. The chain's CDR3 is CASSLAGGRADTQYF. CDR3 DNA: TGTGCCAGCAGTTTAGCGGGCGGGAGGGCAGATACGCAGTATTTT.